The clone carrying this T cell receptor beta chain was counted once. Antigen specificity is unknown. This specimen belongs to a study of cytomegalovirus exposure and HLA in healthy donors. In the study overall: Previous work identified 120 million or so unique TCR beta sequences from roughly 180 million T cells.

The CDR3 is made up of 16 amino acids. The V end was cut by 3 bases, the J end by 0 bases, with 12 bases between. The germline V gene encodes CDR1 SGHTA and CDR2 FQGNSA. General observations from the study: In an earlier analysis, about 87% or about 30%: the productive usage of most TCR beta V segments.

The PCR was carried out with 60 Vbeta primers and 13 Jbeta primers. Profiling relied on immunoSEQ multiplex PCR, and the TCRdb table lists in-frame clones only, not all of them. The repertoire consists of about 55,000 clones, with 65% to 85% occurring once and the leading ten covering 2.5%. This clonotype was obtained from a female donor in good health and CMV-seronegative. The sequenced sample consisted of PBMCs. The chain couples TRBV7-2 to TRBJ1-3; no firm D call. The DNA for the CDR3 is TGTGCCAGCAGCTTCCTTGGTCCGGTCTCTGGAAACACCATATATTTT. Encoded protein: CASSFLGPVSGNTIYF.